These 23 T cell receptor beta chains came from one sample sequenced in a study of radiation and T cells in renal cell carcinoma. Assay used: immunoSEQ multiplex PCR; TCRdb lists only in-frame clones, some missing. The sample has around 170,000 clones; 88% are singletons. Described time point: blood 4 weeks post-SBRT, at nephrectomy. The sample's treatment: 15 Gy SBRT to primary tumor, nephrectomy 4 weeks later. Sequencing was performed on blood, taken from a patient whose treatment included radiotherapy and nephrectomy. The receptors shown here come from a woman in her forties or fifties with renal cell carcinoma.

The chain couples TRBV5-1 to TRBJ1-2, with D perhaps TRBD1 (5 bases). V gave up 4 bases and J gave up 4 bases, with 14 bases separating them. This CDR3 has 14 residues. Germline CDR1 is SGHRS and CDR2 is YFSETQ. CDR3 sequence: CASSQDQGSYGYTF. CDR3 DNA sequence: TGCGCCAGCAGCCAAGACCAGGGATCCTATGGCTACACCTTC.

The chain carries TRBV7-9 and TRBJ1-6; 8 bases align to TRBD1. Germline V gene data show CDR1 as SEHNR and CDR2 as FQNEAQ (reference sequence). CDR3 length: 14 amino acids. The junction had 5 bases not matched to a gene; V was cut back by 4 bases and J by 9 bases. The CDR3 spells CASSSDRVGSPLHF. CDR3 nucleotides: TGTGCCAGCAGCTCGGACAGGGTTGGTTCACCCCTCCACTTT. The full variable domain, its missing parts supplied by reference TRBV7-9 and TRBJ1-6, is DTGVSQNPRHKITKRGQNVTFRCDPISEHNRLYWYRQTLGQGPEFLTYFQNEAQLEKSRLLSDRFSAERPKGSFSTLEIQRTEQGDSAMYLCASSSDRVGSPLHFGNGTRLTVT.

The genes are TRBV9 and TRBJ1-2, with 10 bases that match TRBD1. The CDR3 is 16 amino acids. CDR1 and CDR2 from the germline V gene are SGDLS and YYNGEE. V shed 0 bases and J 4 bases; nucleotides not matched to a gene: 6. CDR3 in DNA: TGTGCCAGCAGCGTAGGCACCGGGACAGGGGTCTATGGCTACACCTTC. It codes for CASSVGTGTGVYGYTF.

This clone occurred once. CDR3 DNA: TGTGCCAGCAGCTTAGTTGGCGGATACACAGATACGCAGTATTTT. It translates to CASSLVGGYTDTQYF. V is TRBV13 and J is TRBJ2-3, with D uncertain. V was clipped by 1 base and J by 2 bases, with 10 bases between them. CDR3 length: 15 amino acids. CDR1 and CDR2 (germline): PRHDT, FYEKMQ (reference sequence). Full variable domain (rest looked up from reference TRBV13 and TRBJ2-3): AAGVIQSPRHLIKEKRETATLKCYPIPRHDTVYWYQQGPGQDPQFLISFYEKMQSDKGSIPDRFSAQQFSDYHSELNMSSLELGDSALYFCASSLVGGYTDTQYFGPGTRLTVL.

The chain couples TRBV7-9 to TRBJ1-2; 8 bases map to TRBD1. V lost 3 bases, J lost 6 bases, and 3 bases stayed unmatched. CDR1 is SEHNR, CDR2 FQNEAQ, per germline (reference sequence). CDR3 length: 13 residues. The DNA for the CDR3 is TGTGCCAGCAGCTTGCCGGGACAGGATGGCTACACCTTC. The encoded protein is CASSLPGQDGYTF.

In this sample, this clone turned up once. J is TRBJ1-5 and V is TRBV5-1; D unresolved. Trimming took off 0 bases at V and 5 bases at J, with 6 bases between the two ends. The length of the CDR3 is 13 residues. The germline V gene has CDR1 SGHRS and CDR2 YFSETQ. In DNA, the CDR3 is TGCGCCAGCAGCTTGGCCGTGGATCAGCCCCAGCATTTT. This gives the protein CASSLAVDQPQHF.

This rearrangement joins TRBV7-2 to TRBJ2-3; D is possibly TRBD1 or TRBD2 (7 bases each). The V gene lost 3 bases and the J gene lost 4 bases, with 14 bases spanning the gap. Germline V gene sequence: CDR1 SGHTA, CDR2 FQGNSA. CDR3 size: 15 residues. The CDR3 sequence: CASSFQTGRADTQYF. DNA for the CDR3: TGTGCCAGCAGCTTCCAGACAGGGAGGGCAGATACGCAGTATTTT. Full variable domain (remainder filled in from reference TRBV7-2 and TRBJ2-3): GAGVSQSPSNKVTEKGKDVELRCDPISGHTALYWYRQSLGQGLEFLIYFQGNSAPDKSGLPSDRFSAERTGGSVSTLTIQRTQQEDSAVYLCASSFQTGRADTQYFGPGTRLTVL.

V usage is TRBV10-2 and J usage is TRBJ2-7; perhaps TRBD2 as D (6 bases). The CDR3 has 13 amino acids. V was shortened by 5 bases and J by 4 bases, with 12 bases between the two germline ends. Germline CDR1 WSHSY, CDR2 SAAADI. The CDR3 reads CASSTTSPYEQYF. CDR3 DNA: TGCGCCAGCAGTACGACTAGTCCGTACGAGCAGTACTTC.

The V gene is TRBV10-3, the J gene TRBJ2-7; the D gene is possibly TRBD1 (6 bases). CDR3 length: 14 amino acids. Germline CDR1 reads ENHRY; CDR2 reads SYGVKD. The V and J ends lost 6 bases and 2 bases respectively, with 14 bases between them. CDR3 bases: TGTGCCATCAGAAACGGGACACCACCCTACGAGCAGTACTTC. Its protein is CAIRNGTPPYEQYF.

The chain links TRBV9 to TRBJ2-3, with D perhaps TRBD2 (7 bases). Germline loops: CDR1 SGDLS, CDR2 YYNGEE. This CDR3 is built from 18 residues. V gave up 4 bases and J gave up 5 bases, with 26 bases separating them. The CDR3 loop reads CASSQAPSGGGVGDTQYF. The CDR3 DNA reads TGTGCCAGCAGCCAGGCACCCTCGGGGGGCGGGGTGGGAGATACGCAGTATTTT.

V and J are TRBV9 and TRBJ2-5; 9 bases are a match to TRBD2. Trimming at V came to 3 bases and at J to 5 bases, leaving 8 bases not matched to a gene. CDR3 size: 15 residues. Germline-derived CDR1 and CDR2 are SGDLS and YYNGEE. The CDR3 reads CASSERRGGLETQYF. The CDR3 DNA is TGTGCCAGCAGCGAGAGGCGGGGGGGCCTGGAGACCCAGTACTTC.

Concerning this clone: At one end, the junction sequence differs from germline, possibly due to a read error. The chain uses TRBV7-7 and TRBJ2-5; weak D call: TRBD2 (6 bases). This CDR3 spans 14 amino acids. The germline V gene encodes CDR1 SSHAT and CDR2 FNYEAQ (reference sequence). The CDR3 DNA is TGTGCTAGCAGCACAGCCGGGGGCCAAGAGACCCAGTACTTC. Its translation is CASSTAGGQETQYF.

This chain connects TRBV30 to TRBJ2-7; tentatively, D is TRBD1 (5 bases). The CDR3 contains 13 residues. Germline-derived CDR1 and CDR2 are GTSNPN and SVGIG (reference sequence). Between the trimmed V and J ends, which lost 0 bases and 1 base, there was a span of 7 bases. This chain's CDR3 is CAWSVGDSYEQYF. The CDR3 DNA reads TGTGCCTGGAGTGTAGGGGATTCCTACGAGCAGTACTTC.

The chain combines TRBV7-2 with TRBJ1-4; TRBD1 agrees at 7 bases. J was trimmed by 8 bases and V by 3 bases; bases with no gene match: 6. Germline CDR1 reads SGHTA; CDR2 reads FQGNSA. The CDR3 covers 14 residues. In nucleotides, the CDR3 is TGTGCCAGCAGCTTGTACCGGGACAGCGAAAAACTGTTTTTT. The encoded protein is CASSLYRDSEKLFF.

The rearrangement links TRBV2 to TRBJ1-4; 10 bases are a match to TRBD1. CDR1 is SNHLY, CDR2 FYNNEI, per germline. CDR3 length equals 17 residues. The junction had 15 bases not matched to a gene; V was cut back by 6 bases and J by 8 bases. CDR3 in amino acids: CASRPRDRGLMREKLFF. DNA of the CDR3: TGTGCCAGCAGGCCCCGGGACAGGGGTTTGATGCGGGAAAAACTGTTTTTT.

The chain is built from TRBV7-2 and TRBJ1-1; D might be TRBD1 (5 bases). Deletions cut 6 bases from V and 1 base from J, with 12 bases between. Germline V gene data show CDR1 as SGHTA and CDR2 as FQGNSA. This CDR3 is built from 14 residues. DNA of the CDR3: TGTGCCAGCAGTCCGAACAGGAGGAACACTGAAGCTTTCTTT. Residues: CASSPNRRNTEAFF.

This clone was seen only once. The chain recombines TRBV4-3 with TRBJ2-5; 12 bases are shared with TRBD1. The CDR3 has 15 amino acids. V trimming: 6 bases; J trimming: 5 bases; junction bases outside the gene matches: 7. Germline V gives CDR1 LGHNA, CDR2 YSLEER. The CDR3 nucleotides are TGCGCCAGCAGTCGGGGACAGGGGGCAGATGAGACCCAGTACTTC. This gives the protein CASSRGQGADETQYF.

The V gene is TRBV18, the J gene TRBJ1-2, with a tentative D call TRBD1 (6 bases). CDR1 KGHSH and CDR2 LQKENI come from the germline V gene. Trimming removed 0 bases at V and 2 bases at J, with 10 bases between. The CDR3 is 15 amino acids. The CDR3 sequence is CASSPPRQANYGYTF. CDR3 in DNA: TGTGCCAGCTCACCACCCCGACAGGCCAACTATGGCTACACCTTC. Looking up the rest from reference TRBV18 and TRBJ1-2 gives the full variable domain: NAGVMQNPRHLVRRRGQEARLRCSPMKGHSHVYWYRQLPEEGLKFMVYLQKENIIDESGMPKERFSAEFPKEGPSILRIQQVVRGDSAAYFCASSPPRQANYGYTFGSGTRLTVV.

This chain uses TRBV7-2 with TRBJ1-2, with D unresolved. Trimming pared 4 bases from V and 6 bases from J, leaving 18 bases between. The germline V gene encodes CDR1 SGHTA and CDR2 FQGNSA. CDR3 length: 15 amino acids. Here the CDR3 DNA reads TGTGCCAGCAGCTCCCCTGGGAGGGTATTGGATGGCTACACCTTC. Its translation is CASSSPGRVLDGYTF.

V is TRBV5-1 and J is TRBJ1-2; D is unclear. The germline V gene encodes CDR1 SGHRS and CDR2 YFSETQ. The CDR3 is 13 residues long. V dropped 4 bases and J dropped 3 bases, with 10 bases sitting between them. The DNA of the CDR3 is TGCGCCAGCAGCCTAGGGAAAGACTATGGCTACACCTTC. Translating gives CASSLGKDYGYTF.

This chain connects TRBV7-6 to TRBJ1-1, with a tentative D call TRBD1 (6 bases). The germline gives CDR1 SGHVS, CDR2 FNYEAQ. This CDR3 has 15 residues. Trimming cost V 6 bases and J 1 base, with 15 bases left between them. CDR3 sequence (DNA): TGTGCCAGCAGTAACCCAGGGGCGTCGAACACTGAAGCTTTCTTT. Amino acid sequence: CASSNPGASNTEAFF.

CDR3 amino acids: CASSLGHSNYGYTF. DNA for the CDR3: TGCGCCAGCAGCTTGGGACACAGTAACTATGGCTACACCTTC. This chain uses TRBV5-1 with TRBJ1-2; no clear D gene. The V end lost 0 bases, the J end lost 1 base, and 7 bases lay between the germline ends. The CDR3 spans 14 residues. Germline V gene data show CDR1 as SGHRS and CDR2 as YFSETQ.

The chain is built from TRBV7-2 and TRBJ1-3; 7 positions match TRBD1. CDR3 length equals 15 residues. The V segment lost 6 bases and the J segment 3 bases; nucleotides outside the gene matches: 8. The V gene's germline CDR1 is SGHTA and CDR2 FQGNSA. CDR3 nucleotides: TGTGCCAGCAGTTCAGACAGGGCTCGTGGAAACACCATATATTTT. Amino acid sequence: CASSSDRARGNTIYF. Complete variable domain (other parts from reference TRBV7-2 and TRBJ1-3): GAGVSQSPSNKVTEKGKDVELRCDPISGHTALYWYRQSLGQGLEFLIYFQGNSAPDKSGLPSDRFSAERTGGSVSTLTIQRTQQEDSAVYLCASSSDRARGNTIYFGEGSWLTVV.